Shown below are 24 T cell receptor beta chains from a single sample sequenced in a study of tissue T cells after allogeneic stem cell transplantation. Repertoires were generated with immunoSEQ multiplex PCR, while TCRdb's copy carries only in-frame clones and drops some. The repertoire holds roughly 25,000 clones, around 90% seen once, with 2% in the top ten. The sequences come from blood, collected before transplantation. The receptors stem from a male donor at least 60 years old who later had graft-versus-host disease after an allogeneic stem cell transplant.

The chain carries TRBV18 and TRBJ2-3, with a tentative D call TRBD1 (6 bases). V gave up 0 bases and J gave up 2 bases, with 9 bases separating them. The CDR3 has 15 amino acids. From germline, CDR1 is KGHSH and CDR2 LQKENI. CDR3 residues: CASSPPGQITDTQYF. CDR3 sequence (DNA): TGTGCCAGCTCACCACCGGGACAAATCACAGATACGCAGTATTTT. Based on the CDR3 plus reference TRBV18 and TRBJ2-3, the full variable domain is NAGVMQNPRHLVRRRGQEARLRCSPMKGHSHVYWYRQLPEEGLKFMVYLQKENIIDESGMPKERFSAEFPKEGPSILRIQQVVRGDSAAYFCASSPPGQITDTQYFGPGTRLTVL.

This clone was recorded only once. This chain uses TRBV6-5 with TRBJ2-1, with 8 nucleotides matching TRBD1. V trimming: 5 bases; J trimming: 0 bases; junction bases outside the gene matches: 0. Looked up from germline, CDR1 is MNHEY and CDR2 is SVGAGI. CDR3 length equals 14 residues. The CDR3 DNA reads as TGTGCCAGCAGTCAGGGGGCCTCCTACAATGAGCAGTTCTTC. Its translation is CASSQGASYNEQFF.

The V gene is TRBV3-1 (or the pseudogene TRBV3-2), the J gene TRBJ1-6; D unresolved. The CDR3 consists of 16 residues. Germline-derived CDR1 and CDR2 are LGHDT and YNNKEL (reference sequence). V was trimmed by 4 bases and J by 10 bases, leaving 20 bases between them. The CDR3 reads CASSLFSRESGSPLHF. For the CDR3, the DNA is TGTGCCAGCAGCCTCTTCTCCCGGGAGTCTGGATCACCCCTCCACTTT.

This clone was detected a few times. The rearrangement joins TRBV5-4 to TRBJ2-7; no firm D call. Trimming took off 5 bases at V and 3 bases at J, with 15 bases between the two ends. The CDR3 is 14 amino acids. The V gene's germline CDR1 is SGHNT and CDR2 YYREEE (reference sequence). CDR3 DNA: TGTGCCAGCAGTGCCGACCCGGCCAACTACGAGCAGTACTTC. It yields the protein CASSADPANYEQYF.

This rearrangement joins TRBV5-5 to TRBJ2-7; D is possibly TRBD1 or TRBD2 (5 bases each). The V and J ends lost 0 bases and 5 bases respectively, with 12 bases between them. This CDR3 is 14 amino acids long. The germline V gene encodes CDR1 SGHKS and CDR2 YYEKEE (reference sequence). The CDR3, as DNA: TGTGCCAGCAGCTTGGCCGGAAGAGGGGACGAGCAGTACTTC. Its translation is CASSLAGRGDEQYF. The full variable domain, its missing parts supplied by reference TRBV5-5 and TRBJ2-7, is DAGVTQSPTHLIKTRGQQVTLRCSPISGHKSVSWYQQVLGQGPQFIFQYYEKEERGRGNFPDRFSARQFPNYSSELNVNALLLGDSALYLCASSLAGRGDEQYFGPGTRLTVT.

This chain uses TRBV6-5 with TRBJ2-2, with D unresolved. Germline V gene sequence: CDR1 MNHEY, CDR2 SVGAGI. CDR3 length: 13 amino acids. Trimming removed 5 bases from V and 4 bases from J, with 8 bases in between. CDR3 nucleotide sequence: TGTGCCAGCAGTCCCGTAAGCACCGGGGAGCTGTTTTTT. Translation gives CASSPVSTGELFF.

The chain uses TRBV7-9 and TRBJ2-1, with D tentatively TRBD2 (6 bases). Trimming cost V 4 bases and J 6 bases, with 13 bases left between them. Germline lookup yields CDR1 SEHNR and CDR2 FQNEAQ (reference sequence). The CDR3 consists of 14 residues. In DNA, the CDR3 is TGTGCCAGCAGCTCTCGACTAGGAATCAATGAGCAGTTCTTC. As protein: CASSSRLGINEQFF.

The chain recombines TRBV5-4 with TRBJ1-4; no firm D call. The CDR3 has 18 residues. Looked up from germline, CDR1 is SGHNT and CDR2 is YYREEE (reference sequence). Trimming left V 2 bases short and J 3 bases short, with 20 bases between. The CDR3, as DNA: TGTGCCAGCAGCTTTACCAGAGCCTTCGGCGGATCTAATGAAAAACTGTTTTTT. Amino acids: CASSFTRAFGGSNEKLFF.

The V and J genes are TRBV10-3 and TRBJ1-4; D remains ambiguous. This CDR3 spans 14 amino acids. Trimming took off 6 bases at V and 5 bases at J, with 13 bases between the two ends. CDR1 ENHRY and CDR2 SYGVKD come from the germline V gene. This CDR3 is CAIRRDKTNEKLFF. The CDR3, as DNA: TGTGCCATCAGACGAGACAAAACAAATGAAAAACTGTTTTTT.

This CDR3 reads CATSRVSPGLTDTQYF. CDR3 in DNA: TGTGCCACCAGCAGAGTTTCTCCTGGGTTGACAGATACGCAGTATTTT. The rearrangement links TRBV15 to TRBJ2-3; D uncertain. CDR1 is LNHNV and CDR2 is YYDKDF in the germline V gene (reference sequence). This CDR3 comprises 16 residues. V was clipped by 1 base and J by 3 bases, with 14 bases between them.

The rearrangement links TRBV15 to TRBJ1-4; TRBD1 might be the D (5 bases). Looked up from germline, CDR1 is LNHNV and CDR2 is YYDKDF (reference sequence). With 0 bases removed from V and 7 bases from J, the gap between germline ends came to 12 bases. The CDR3 loop spans 15 amino acids. CDR3 DNA: TGTGCCACCAGCAGAGATGGGCAGGGTAGTGAAAAACTGTTTTTT. Protein: CATSRDGQGSEKLFF.

The V gene is TRBV18, the J gene TRBJ2-3; 9 bases fit TRBD2. The CDR3 has 15 amino acids. After removal of 3 bases from V and 5 bases from J, the junction contained 6 bases not matched to a gene. Germline V gene data show CDR1 as KGHSH and CDR2 as LQKENI. CDR3 region: CASSPAGGRKDTQYF. For the CDR3, the DNA is TGTGCCAGCTCACCGGCGGGGGGGCGGAAAGATACGCAGTATTTT.

The chain uses TRBV29-1 and TRBJ2-7; 8 positions agree with TRBD1. The germline gives CDR1 SQVTM, CDR2 ANQGSEA. Trimming removed 5 bases from V and 7 bases from J; junction bases left unmatched: 13. This CDR3 is 14 amino acids long. The CDR3 here is CSVRTGTAAREQYF. The CDR3, as DNA: TGCAGCGTTCGGACAGGGACGGCGGCGCGGGAGCAGTACTTC.

CDR3 amino acids: CAISGTGGDYGYTF. CDR3 nucleotide sequence: TGTGCCATCAGCGGAACAGGGGGAGACTATGGCTACACCTTC. The genes are TRBV10-3 and TRBJ1-2, with TRBD1 matching over 8 bases. Germline CDR1 and CDR2: ENHRY and SYGVKD. The CDR3 runs 14 residues. V gave up 6 bases and J gave up 3 bases; unmatched junction bases: 6.

This chain links TRBV9 with TRBJ2-3, with 13 bases fitting TRBD2. After removal of 3 bases from V and 2 bases from J, the junction contained 18 bases not matched to a gene. The germline gives CDR1 SGDLS, CDR2 YYNGEE. This CDR3 contains 21 residues. The CDR3 DNA sequence: TGTGCCAGCAGCGCCCAGGGGGGACTAGCGGGAACCCTCTACCACACAGATACGCAGTATTTT. As protein: CASSAQGGLAGTLYHTDTQYF.

The chain joins TRBV5-6 to TRBJ1-4, with D possibly being TRBD1 (5 bases). Germline V gene sequence: CDR1 SGHDT, CDR2 YYEEEE. The CDR3 length is 15 residues. V was shortened by 0 bases and J by 7 bases, with 13 bases between the two germline ends. The CDR3 bases are TGTGCCAGCAGCTTGGGCAGGGAATACGGTGAAAAACTGTTTTTT. Protein sequence: CASSLGREYGEKLFF. Variable domain in full (rest from reference TRBV5-6 and TRBJ1-4): DAGVTQSPTHLIKTRGQQVTLRCSPKSGHDTVSWYQQALGQGPQFIFQYYEEEERQRGNFPDRFSGHQFPNYSSELNVNALLLGDSALYLCASSLGREYGEKLFFGSGTQLSVL.

J is TRBJ2-1 and V is TRBV5-6; D is unclear. The CDR3 runs to 12 residues. Germline CDR1 is SGHDT and CDR2 is YYEEEE. V was trimmed by 4 bases and J by 7 bases, leaving 9 bases between them. CDR3 sequence reads: CASSPGLNEQFF. In DNA form, the CDR3 reads TGTGCCAGCAGCCCCGGCCTGAATGAGCAGTTCTTC.

CDR3 sequence: CASSAGALRANTEAFF. The CDR3 DNA sequence: TGTGCCAGCAGCGCAGGGGCACTCAGGGCGAACACTGAAGCTTTCTTT. The V and J genes are TRBV7-2 and TRBJ1-1; D possibly corresponds to TRBD1 (6 bases). The V end lost 5 bases, the J end lost 1 base, and 17 bases lay between the germline ends. CDR1 and CDR2 (germline): SGHTA, FQGNSA. The CDR3 runs to 16 residues.

The chain is built from TRBV19 and TRBJ1-2, with 7 positions matching TRBD1. This CDR3 spans 13 amino acids. CDR1 LNHDA and CDR2 SQIVND come from the germline V gene (reference sequence). Trimming at V came to 5 bases and at J to 8 bases, leaving 8 bases not matched to a gene. For the CDR3, the DNA is TGTGCCAGTAGTCCGGACAGGTCGGGAGGCTACACCTTC. It encodes CASSPDRSGGYTF.

The rearrangement uses TRBV28 and TRBJ1-1; D remains ambiguous. V was shortened by 2 bases and J by 2 bases, with 15 bases between the two germline ends. Per germline, CDR1 MDHEN and CDR2 SYDVKM. This CDR3 contains 16 residues. CDR3 in amino acids: CASSLHDRVYNTEAFF. The CDR3 coding sequence is TGTGCCAGCAGTTTACATGATCGGGTTTACAACACTGAAGCTTTCTTT. The entire variable domain, with the rest obtained from reference TRBV28 and TRBJ1-1, is as follows: DVKVTQSSRYLVKRTGEKVFLECVQDMDHENMFWYRQDPGLGLRLIYFSYDVKMKEKGDIPEGYSVSREKKERFSLILESASTNQTSMYLCASSLHDRVYNTEAFFGQGTRLTVV.

This sequence joins TRBV7-6 and TRBJ2-3; TRBD2 might be the D (6 bases). CDR1 and CDR2 from the germline V gene are SGHVS and FNYEAQ. V lost 4 bases and J 0 bases, leaving 11 bases between the germline ends. The CDR3 has 15 amino acids. The chain's CDR3 is CASSWRRASTDTQYF. The CDR3 DNA follows: TGTGCCAGCAGCTGGAGGAGGGCTAGCACAGATACGCAGTATTTT.

This chain uses TRBV4-2 with TRBJ1-2; D gene uncertain. Germline V gene data show CDR1 as LGHNA and CDR2 as YNFKEQ. Trimming cost V 0 bases and J 1 base, with 0 bases left between them. The length of the CDR3 is 12 residues. This CDR3 is CASSQDNYGYTF. The CDR3 nucleotides read TGTGCCAGCAGCCAAGATAACTATGGCTACACCTTC.

The chain employs TRBV5-5 and TRBJ2-2; perhaps D is TRBD1 or TRBD2 (5 bases each). Germline V CDR1 and CDR2: SGHKS, YYEKEE (reference sequence). This CDR3 spans 15 amino acids. V shed 4 bases and J shed 1 base, with 11 bases lying between them. CDR3 DNA sequence: TGTGCCAGCAGCCCCTGGGACGGGAACACCGGGGAGCTGTTTTTT. Its protein product is CASSPWDGNTGELFF. Supplemented by reference TRBV5-5 and TRBJ2-2, the full variable domain reads DAGVTQSPTHLIKTRGQQVTLRCSPISGHKSVSWYQQVLGQGPQFIFQYYEKEERGRGNFPDRFSARQFPNYSSELNVNALLLGDSALYLCASSPWDGNTGELFFGEGSRLTVL.

The chain has TRBV19 and TRBJ2-3; D remains ambiguous. Germline V CDR1 and CDR2: LNHDA, SQIVND (reference sequence). The CDR3 spans 12 residues. The germline V and J ends were trimmed by 8 bases and 1 base, with 7 bases remaining between them. The CDR3 DNA reads TGTGCCAGTGCGGCAGGCACAGATACGCAGTATTTT. This encodes CASAAGTDTQYF.